The 3 T cell receptor beta chains presented below share a single source sample, sequenced in a study of cytomegalovirus exposure and HLA in healthy donors. Primers: 60 Vbeta forward and 13 Jbeta reverse. Assay: immunoSEQ multiplex PCR; the TCRdb copy retains only in-frame clones and omits some. The sample shows about 120,000 clones, 10% to 13% of them seen only once. What was sequenced was PBMCs. The receptor source for this set is a woman aged 18-29 years in good health and CMV-seropositive.

V usage is TRBV5-1 and J usage is TRBJ1-3; 8 nucleotides match TRBD1. V gave up 4 bases and J gave up 0 bases; unmatched junction bases: 6. The CDR3 is made up of 16 amino acids. The germline V gene has CDR1 SGHRS and CDR2 YFSETQ. CDR3 loop: CASSPTGVSSGNTIYF. As DNA, the CDR3 is TGCGCCAGCAGCCCGACAGGGGTTAGCTCTGGAAACACCATATATTTT.

This clone was seen a handful of times. V and J are TRBV9 and TRBJ1-3; maybe TRBD1 (6 bases). Per the germline V gene, CDR1 is SGDLS and CDR2 is YYNGEE. Trimming pared 2 bases from V and 2 bases from J, leaving 14 bases between. The CDR3 runs to 16 residues. CDR3 protein: CASSVEGTTTGNTIYF. In DNA, the CDR3 is TGTGCCAGCAGCGTCGAGGGGACAACTACTGGAAACACCATATATTTT.

In its sample, this clone was seen a few times. V and J are TRBV28 and TRBJ1-1; TRBD1 agrees at 7 bases. Trimming at V came to 5 bases and at J to 1 base, leaving 7 bases not matched to a gene. The CDR3 runs to 15 residues. Germline CDR1 reads MDHEN; CDR2 reads SYDVKM. The CDR3 DNA reads TGTGCCAGCAGTCCCAGGGGGTCGGGGAACACTGAAGCTTTCTTT. It specifies CASSPRGSGNTEAFF. The full variable domain, completed using reference TRBV28 and TRBJ1-1, is DVKVTQSSRYLVKRTGEKVFLECVQDMDHENMFWYRQDPGLGLRLIYFSYDVKMKEKGDIPEGYSVSREKKERFSLILESASTNQTSMYLCASSPRGSGNTEAFFGQGTRLTVV.